Listed below are T cell receptor beta chains from one sample, sequenced in a study of post-analysis software for immune sequencing data. TCRdb itself ran the PCR reads through MiXCR, one entry per CDR3 protein. The top ten clones hold about 11% of a sample with hundreds of thousands of distinct CDR3 sequences, 55% to 60% of them seen once. The specimen was blood. The receptors shown here come from a girl aged 2 to 10 with multiple sclerosis. Each CDR3 is given with its conserved first and last residue. The order of the fields is CDR3 DNA, CDR3 protein, clone size, V gene, D gene, J gene. The D gene is left open where the match is weak. The size entry is marked missing in some rows and otherwise reads once, few, many or a size class.

TGTGCCAGCAGCTTAGTAGCAGGGAGTGTCTCCTACGAGCAGTACTTC,CASSLVAGSVSYEQYF,NA,TRBV7-2,NA,TRBJ2-7
TGTGCCAGCAACCCGACAGGAGGGAATGAGCAGTTCTTC,CASNPTGGNEQFF,NA,TRBV7-9,NA,TRBJ2-1
TGTGCCAGCAGCGTAGATCTGACTAGCGGCGGTACGCAGTATTTT,CASSVDLTSGGTQYF,few,TRBV9,TRBD2,TRBJ2-3
TGTGCCAGCAGTCCGGACAGGGGGGAGGCGCATTTT,CASSPDRGEAHF,NA,TRBV12-3/TRBV12-4,TRBD1,TRBJ1-5
TGTGCCATCAGTGAGTCGACAGTGGAAGCTTTCTTT,CAISESTVEAFF,NA,TRBV10-3,NA,TRBJ1-1
TGCAGTGCTTCTCGCCCCCTTCTTTCCTACAATGAGCAGTTCTTC,CSASRPLLSYNEQFF,few,TRBV20-1,NA,TRBJ2-1
TGCGCCAGCAGCCAAGGCGGGGGGGAAGGACTCTACGAGCAGTACTTC,CASSQGGGEGLYEQYF,NA,TRBV4-1,TRBD2,TRBJ2-7
TGTGCCAGCAGCTTAACTACAGGCTCAAAACTGTTTTTT,CASSLTTGSKLFF,NA,TRBV7-2,NA,TRBJ1-4
TGCGCCAGCAGCTTGGCCGATGTTCGGGGGAATGAGCAGTTCTTC,CASSLADVRGNEQFF,NA,TRBV5-1,NA,TRBJ2-1
TGTGCCATCAGTGAGGCCGGGACTAGGGGTCCCAAAAACATTCAGTACTTC,CAISEAGTRGPKNIQYF,NA,TRBV10-3,TRBD2,TRBJ2-4
TGTGCCAGCAGGGGAACTAGCGGGAGTGCCTATGAGCAGTTCTTC,CASRGTSGSAYEQFF,NA,TRBV7-9,TRBD2,TRBJ2-1
TGTGCCAGCAGCTTGGTTCACCATGCGGACGAGCAGTACTTC,CASSLVHHADEQYF,NA,TRBV5-6,NA,TRBJ2-7
TGCGCCAGCAGCTTGGATTTGCTCCTTGAGCAGTTCTTC,CASSLDLLLEQFF,NA,TRBV5-1,NA,TRBJ2-1
TGTGCCAGCAGTTTGAGGGGGTATAACACTGAAGCTTTCTTT,CASSLRGYNTEAFF,NA,TRBV12-3/TRBV12-4,NA,TRBJ1-1
TGCGCCAGCAGCCCTACCTTTAGAGGGGCAGCGACAGATACGCAGTATTTT,CASSPTFRGAATDTQYF,NA,TRBV5-1,NA,TRBJ2-3
TGCGCCAGCAGCCAAACCTGGACAGGCCCCAATCAGCCCCAGCATTTT,CASSQTWTGPNQPQHF,NA,TRBV4-1,TRBD1,TRBJ1-5
TGTGCCAGCAGCACTAGCGGGGGGGCCATCCCGAATACGCAGTATTTT,CASSTSGGAIPNTQYF,NA,TRBV11-1,TRBD2,TRBJ2-3
TGTGCCAGCTCTCTTAGCGGGGGGGACTACGAGCAGTACTTC,CASSLSGGDYEQYF,NA,TRBV18,TRBD2,TRBJ2-7
TGTGCCAGCAGTGAACAGGGAGACACGCAGTATTTT,CASSEQGDTQYF,NA,TRBV6-5,NA,TRBJ2-3
TGCAGCGTCCGACTAGCGGTCTACAATGAGCAGTTCTTC,CSVRLAVYNEQFF,few,TRBV29-1,TRBD2,TRBJ2-1
TGTGCCAGCAGGTCGCTACTAGCGGGGGTTCCGTATACGCAGTATTTT,CASRSLLAGVPYTQYF,NA,TRBV12-3/TRBV12-4,TRBD2,TRBJ2-3
TGCAGTTACGGGACTCATACCTACAATGAGCAGTACTTC,CSYGTHTYNEQYF,NA,TRBV20-1,NA,TRBJ2-5
TGTGCCTGGAACAGCGGGAGGGGGGAGCAGTACTTC,CAWNSGRGEQYF,NA,TRBV30,TRBD2,TRBJ2-7